These 27 T cell receptor beta chains share one sample of origin, sequenced in a study of CD8 T cells in Susac syndrome. A quantity of about 0.5 to 1 ug RNA underwent reverse transcription using random hexamers. TCRdb itself ran the immunoSEQ multiplex PCR reads through MiXCR, one entry per CDR3 protein. The table includes about 85,000 distinct CDR3 sequences, 94% detected once. The specimen sequenced was CD8+ T cells from PBMCs. Receptor source: a human donor in good health.

The chain uses TRBV7-9 and TRBJ1-3; 8 bases match TRBD1. J was trimmed by 8 bases and V by 5 bases; bases with no gene match: 2. Germline V gene data show CDR1 as SEHNR and CDR2 as FQNEAQ (reference sequence). CDR3 size: 12 residues. In DNA form, the CDR3 reads TGTGCCAGCAGCGACAGGGGTTACACCATATATTTT. Translating gives CASSDRGYTIYF.

This clonotype was counted once. The chain recombines TRBV7-9 with TRBJ2-2; the D gene could be TRBD1 or TRBD2 (5 bases each). This CDR3 comprises 16 residues. V lost 5 bases, J lost 4 bases, and 17 bases lay in between. The germline CDR1 and CDR2 sequences are SEHNR and FQNEAQ (reference sequence). The CDR3, as DNA: TGTGCCAGCAGCCCCAGAGGGGTCGGGGCCACCGGGGAGCTGTTTTTT. This gives the protein CASSPRGVGATGELFF.

This chain links TRBV13 with TRBJ2-1, with 9 positions matching TRBD1. The germline V gene has CDR1 PRHDT and CDR2 FYEKMQ (reference sequence). V shed 4 bases and J 5 bases; nucleotides not matched to a gene: 6. This CDR3 region has 15 residues. The DNA for the CDR3 is TGTGCCAGCAGCTCTAACAGGGGGCTTGACAATGAGCAGTTCTTC. This gives the protein CASSSNRGLDNEQFF.

The rearrangement links TRBV16 to TRBJ2-1; the match to TRBD2 covers 7 bases. Germline V gene data show CDR1 as KGHSY and CDR2 as FQNENV. V dropped 0 bases and J dropped 10; count of bases not matched to a gene: 0. The CDR3 totals 12 residues. The CDR3 nucleotides are TGTGCCAGCAGCCAATCGCGGGGGGAGCAGTTCTTC. It yields the protein CASSQSRGEQFF.

The chain carries TRBV9 and TRBJ2-3, with 10 nucleotides matching TRBD2. The length of the CDR3 is 15 residues. V lost 0 bases to trimming and J lost 6 bases; unmatched junction nucleotides: 4. From germline, CDR1 is SGDLS and CDR2 YYNGEE. Written as DNA, the CDR3 is TGTGCCAGCAGCGTAGCAGCGGGAGGGGTTGATACGCAGTATTTT. Protein: CASSVAAGGVDTQYF.

The chain combines TRBV2 with TRBJ2-5; perhaps TRBD2 as D (5 bases). Trimming took 10 bases from V and 9 from J, leaving 18 bases between them. The CDR3 is 12 amino acids. CDR1 and CDR2 from the germline V gene are SNHLY and FYNNEI. The CDR3 here is CAIIDQSGAQYF. CDR3 nucleotides: TGTGCCATCATCGATCAAAGCGGAGCCCAGTACTTC.

The chain recombines TRBV28 with TRBJ2-5; D unclear. Germline values: CDR1 MDHEN, CDR2 SYDVKM. The V end lost 6 bases, the J end lost 5 bases, and 13 bases lay between the germline ends. There are 13 residues in the CDR3. The CDR3 loop reads CASSSTPRETQYF. CDR3 nucleotide sequence: TGTGCCAGCAGCTCTACCCCCCGGGAGACCCAGTACTTC.

This chain joins TRBV9 and TRBJ2-3, with no clear D. The V gene lost 0 bases and the J gene lost 0 bases, with 8 bases spanning the gap. The CDR3 covers 15 residues. The germline V gene has CDR1 SGDLS and CDR2 YYNGEE. The CDR3 DNA reads as TGTGCCAGCAGCGTAGGGTATGGGAGCACAGATACGCAGTATTTT. Protein product: CASSVGYGSTDTQYF. The whole variable domain, remainder taken from reference TRBV9 and TRBJ2-3, is DSGVTQTPKHLITATGQRVTLRCSPRSGDLSVYWYQQSLDQGLQFLIQYYNGEERAKGNILERFSAQQFPDLHSELNLSSLELGDSALYFCASSVGYGSTDTQYFGPGTRLTVL.

The rearrangement links TRBV20-1 to TRBJ2-7, with 11 bases matching TRBD1. Unmatched junction bases numbered 6, after V lost 1 base and J lost 4 bases. Germline CDR1 and CDR2: DFQATT and SNEGSKA (reference sequence). The CDR3 is 15 amino acids. The CDR3 sequence is CSARALGTGGYEQYF. The CDR3 DNA is TGCAGTGCTAGAGCCCTGGGGACAGGGGGTTACGAGCAGTACTTC.

The chain uses TRBV6-6 and TRBJ1-2, with 9 bases aligning to TRBD1. The CDR3 spans 14 residues. After removal of 5 bases from V and 9 bases from J, the junction contained 10 bases not matched to a gene. Germline CDR1 reads MNHNY; CDR2 reads SVGAGI (reference sequence). The CDR3 sequence: CASSKTGGAFSYTF. CDR3 sequence (DNA): TGTGCCAGCAGTAAGACAGGGGGGGCGTTCAGCTACACCTTC.

The chain has TRBV9 and TRBJ2-5; the D gene is possibly TRBD1 (5 bases). The CDR3 spans 14 residues. CDR1 and CDR2 from the germline V gene are SGDLS and YYNGEE. Trimming took off 2 bases at V and 3 bases at J, with 11 bases between the two ends. CDR3 nucleotides: TGTGCCAGCAGCGTGCCAGGGTGGGAAGAGACCCAGTACTTC. Its protein is CASSVPGWEETQYF.

This chain uses TRBV7-8 with TRBJ2-3; maybe TRBD1 (7 bases). The CDR3 consists of 18 residues. CDR1 is SGHVS, CDR2 FQNEAQ, per germline. V lost 2 bases and J lost 1, with 19 bases in between. Written as DNA, the CDR3 is TGTGCCAGCAGCTTACCGTCTGAAGGGGGCGGGGGCACAGATACGCAGTATTTT. It yields the protein CASSLPSEGGGGTDTQYF.

The V gene is TRBV7-9, the J gene TRBJ2-7; 9 bases match TRBD1. Germline CDR1 is SEHNR and CDR2 is FQNEAQ (reference sequence). The CDR3 totals 15 residues. The V gene end was trimmed by 5 bases and the J gene end by 4 bases; junction bases not matched to a gene: 9. CDR3: CASSPVGQGSYEQYF. DNA for the CDR3: TGTGCCAGCAGCCCCGTTGGACAGGGGTCTTACGAGCAGTACTTC.

This clonotype was picked up one time. This chain joins TRBV5-1 and TRBJ2-7, with 10 bases aligning to TRBD1. After removal of 1 base from V and 0 bases from J, the junction contained 4 bases not matched to a gene. Germline-derived CDR1 and CDR2 are SGHRS and YFSETQ. The CDR3 runs to 16 residues. This CDR3 reads CASSLRGQGTSYEQYF. Here the CDR3 DNA reads TGCGCCAGCAGCTTGCGGGGACAGGGGACCTCCTACGAGCAGTACTTC.

The J gene is TRBJ2-7, the V gene TRBV5-6; D not resolved. V was trimmed by 0 bases and J by 4 bases, leaving 14 bases between them. Germline V CDR1 and CDR2: SGHDT, YYEEEE. The CDR3 covers 15 residues. CDR3 residues: CASSLGRQPLYEQYV. The CDR3 bases are TGTGCCAGCAGCTTGGGAAGGCAACCACTTTACGAGCAGTACGTC.

The V gene is TRBV6-2 or TRBV6-3, the J gene TRBJ1-1, with 8 positions matching TRBD1. Germline V gene data show CDR1 as MNHEY and CDR2 as SVGEGT. Unmatched junction bases numbered 11, after V lost 5 bases and J lost 6 bases. The CDR3 is 15 residues long. CDR3 coding DNA: TGTGCCAGCAGTCCATTCAACAGGGGGGCGGCTGAAGCTTTCTTT. Protein: CASSPFNRGAAEAFF.

The chain couples TRBV27 to TRBJ2-1; TRBD2 matches 10 bases. V lost 5 bases, J lost 3 bases, and 7 bases stayed unmatched. Germline V lookup: CDR1 MNHEY, CDR2 SMNVEV (reference sequence). CDR3 length: 16 amino acids. CDR3 residues: CASSTVGLAVYNEQFF. In DNA form, the CDR3 reads TGTGCCAGCAGTACAGTAGGACTAGCGGTCTACAATGAGCAGTTCTTC.

This chain connects TRBV27 to TRBJ1-1; D unresolved. The germline CDR1 and CDR2 sequences are MNHEY and SMNVEV (reference sequence). The CDR3 contains 12 residues. With 5 bases removed from V and 2 bases from J, the gap between germline ends came to 6 bases. The CDR3 DNA is TGTGCCAGCAGTACAGATAACACTGAAGCTTTCTTT. Residues: CASSTDNTEAFF.

The V call is TRBV7-2, the J call TRBJ1-2; D gene unclear. The CDR3 is 15 amino acids. The V end was cut by 3 bases, the J end by 8 bases, with 19 bases between. Germline-derived CDR1 and CDR2 are SGHTA and FQGNSA. CDR3 bases: TGTGCCAGCAGCTTGCGACATCGTGTGGTAGGGGGCTACACCTTC. Protein product: CASSLRHRVVGGYTF.

The J gene is TRBJ2-4, the V gene TRBV2, with D perhaps matching TRBD1 (6 bases). The CDR3 runs to 14 residues. Germline V gene lookup returns CDR1 SNHLY and CDR2 FYNNEI. The ends were cut back, 8 bases at V and 4 bases at J, with 15 bases in the middle. CDR3 protein: CASLSLQGKNIQYF. CDR3 DNA: TGTGCCAGCCTATCACTGCAGGGGAAAAACATTCAGTACTTC. Supplemented by reference TRBV2 and TRBJ2-4, the full variable domain reads EPEVTQTPSHQVTQMGQEVILRCVPISNHLYFYWYRQILGQKVEFLVSFYNNEISEKSEIFDDQFSVERPDGSNFTLKIRSTKLEDSAMYFCASLSLQGKNIQYFGAGTRLSVL.

This rearrangement joins TRBV4-1 to TRBJ1-1; no reliable D call. The CDR3 spans 14 residues. V was pared by 0 bases and J by 10 bases, with 15 bases between. Germline CDR1 reads MGHRA; CDR2 reads YSYEKL. In nucleotides, the CDR3 is TGCGCCAGCAGCCAAGATAGTTCGGAGGAGAGAGCTTTCTTT. Translated: CASSQDSSEERAFF.

J is TRBJ2-1 and V is TRBV3-1, with D hard to call. CDR3 length: 15 residues. Germline lookup yields CDR1 LGHDT and CDR2 YNNKEL (reference sequence). The V end was cut by 3 bases, the J end by 2 bases, with 11 bases between. The CDR3 loop is CASSHDPRAYNEQFF. The CDR3 coding sequence is TGTGCCAGCAGCCACGACCCCCGCGCCTACAATGAGCAGTTCTTC.

V gene TRBV7-9 combines with J gene TRBJ1-3; D gene uncertain. The ends were cut back, 1 base at V and 3 bases at J, with 13 bases in the middle. Germline V gene sequence: CDR1 SEHNR, CDR2 FQNEAQ (reference sequence). The CDR3 has 16 amino acids. CDR3 coding DNA: TGTGCCAGCAGCTTAGGCCTTCCTATCAGTGGAAACACCATATATTTT. Protein: CASSLGLPISGNTIYF.

The chain carries TRBV12-3 or TRBV12-4 and TRBJ1-1; possible D gene TRBD1, 6 bases. Trimming cost V 3 bases and J 5 bases, with 16 bases left between them. CDR3 length: 15 amino acids. The CDR3 loop reads CASSFGGPSSTEAFF. In DNA, the CDR3 is TGTGCCAGCAGTTTCGGGGGCCCCTCGTCTACTGAAGCTTTCTTT.

This clonotype has only one observation. This chain joins TRBV11-2 and TRBJ2-5, with 7 bases that match TRBD2. In germline, CDR1 is SGHAT, CDR2 FQNNGV. This CDR3 has 15 amino acids. V shed 4 bases, J shed 1 base, and the junction held 6 bases outside the gene matches. CDR3 sequence (DNA): TGTGCCAGCAGCTGGCCCGGGAGGCCCCAAGAGACCCAGTACTTC. Amino acids: CASSWPGRPQETQYF.

V and J are TRBV28 and TRBJ2-2; D is tentatively TRBD1 or TRBD2 (6 bases each). The length of the CDR3 is 15 residues. The ends were cut back, 4 bases at V and 3 bases at J, with 12 bases in the middle. Germline-derived CDR1 and CDR2 are MDHEN and SYDVKM. CDR3 in amino acids: CASSSGDTYTGELFF. The CDR3 coding sequence is TGTGCCAGCAGTTCGGGGGACACCTACACCGGGGAGCTGTTTTTT.

This clonotype was counted once. This rearrangement joins TRBV20-1 to TRBJ2-7, with D perhaps matching TRBD2 (6 bases). CDR1 is DFQATT, CDR2 SNEGSKA, per germline (reference sequence). V was trimmed by 6 bases and J by 4 bases, leaving 19 bases between them. The CDR3 is 14 amino acids. The CDR3 reads CSAQRVEGEYEQYV. The CDR3 DNA is TGCAGTGCCCAGCGGGTGGAGGGCGAATACGAGCAGTACGTC.